The text below deals with one TCR beta chain. Original methodology: Estimates of nucleated cell counts were drawn from the amplification of reference gene primers. Using immunoSEQ multiplex PCR, the repertoire was profiled, and TCRdb retains in-frame clones only, with some absent. For V, J and clone size, that table is used; D and trimming come from the DNA. The sample carries 250,000 to 350,000 clones, roughly 90% recorded once. After removal of 1 base from V and 2 bases from J, the junction contained 2 bases not matched to a gene. CDR3 length equals 16 residues. Germline V gene lookup returns CDR1 LNHDA and CDR2 SQIVND (reference sequence). This entry is derived from a study of blood T cell repertoires in COVID-19. Study in general: The United States, Italy and Spain were the sources of the acute and convalescent COVID-19 samples. PBMCs, B-cell-depleted T cells, or T cells were the source of the cDNA or gDNA that made up the material.

Enrolled during active infection, Seattle patients were then followed longitudinally. The specimen was peripheral blood. This sequence originates from a woman aged 30 to 39 with COVID-19, enrolled during active disease. The chain combines TRBV19 with TRBJ2-2, with TRBD1 identical over 9 bases. As DNA, the CDR3 is TGTGCCAGTAGTATAGGGACAGGGGCTAACACCGGGGAGCTGTTTTTT. Its translation is CASSIGTGANTGELFF. The whole variable domain, filled in from reference TRBV19 and TRBJ2-2, reads DGGITQSPKYLFRKEGQNVTLSCEQNLNHDAMYWYRQDPGQGLRLIYYSQIVNDFQKGDIAEGYSVSREKKESFPLTVTSAQKNPTAFYLCASSIGTGANTGELFFGEGSRLTVL.